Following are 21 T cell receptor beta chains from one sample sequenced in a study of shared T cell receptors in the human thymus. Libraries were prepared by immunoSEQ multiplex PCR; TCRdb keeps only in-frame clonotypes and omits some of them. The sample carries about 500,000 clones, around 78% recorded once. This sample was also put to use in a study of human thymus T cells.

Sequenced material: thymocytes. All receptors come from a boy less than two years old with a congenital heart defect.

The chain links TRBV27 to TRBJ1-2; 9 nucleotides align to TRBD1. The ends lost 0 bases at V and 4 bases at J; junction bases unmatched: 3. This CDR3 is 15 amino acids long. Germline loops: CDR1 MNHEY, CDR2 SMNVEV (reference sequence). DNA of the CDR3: TGTGCCAGCAGTTTATCCCAGGACAGGGGCTATGGCTACACCTTC. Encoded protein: CASSLSQDRGYGYTF.

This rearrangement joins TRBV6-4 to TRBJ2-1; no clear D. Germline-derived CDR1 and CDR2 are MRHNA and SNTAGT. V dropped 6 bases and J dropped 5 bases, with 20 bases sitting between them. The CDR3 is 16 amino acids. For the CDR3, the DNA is TGTGCCAGCAGCTTCGATACCCTATTAGCAAACAATGAGCAGTTCTTC. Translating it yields CASSFDTLLANNEQFF.

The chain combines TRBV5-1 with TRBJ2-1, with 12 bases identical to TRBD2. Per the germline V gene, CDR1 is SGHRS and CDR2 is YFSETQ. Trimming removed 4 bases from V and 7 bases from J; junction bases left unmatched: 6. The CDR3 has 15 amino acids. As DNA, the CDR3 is TGCGCCAGCAGCCCGTGGACTAGCGGGGATAATGAGCAGTTCTTC. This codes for CASSPWTSGDNEQFF.

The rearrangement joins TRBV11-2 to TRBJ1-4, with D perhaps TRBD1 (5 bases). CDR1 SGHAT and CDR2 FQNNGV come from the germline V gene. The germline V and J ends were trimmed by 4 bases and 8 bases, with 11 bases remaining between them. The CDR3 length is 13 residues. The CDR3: CASSYGTGEKLFF. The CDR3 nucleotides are TGTGCCAGCAGCTACGGGACTGGGGAAAAACTGTTTTTT.

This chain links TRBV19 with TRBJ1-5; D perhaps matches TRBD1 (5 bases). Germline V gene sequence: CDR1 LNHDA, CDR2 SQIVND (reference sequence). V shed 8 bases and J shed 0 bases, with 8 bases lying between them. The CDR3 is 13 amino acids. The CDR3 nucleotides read TGTGCCAGTGTGGGGGGTAGCAATCAGCCCCAGCATTTT. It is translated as CASVGGSNQPQHF.

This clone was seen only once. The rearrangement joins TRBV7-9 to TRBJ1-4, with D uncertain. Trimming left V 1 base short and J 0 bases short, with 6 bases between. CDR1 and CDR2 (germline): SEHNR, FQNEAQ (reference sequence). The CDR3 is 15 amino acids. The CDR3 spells CASSLVLPTNEKLFF. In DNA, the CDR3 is TGTGCCAGCAGCTTAGTTCTCCCAACTAATGAAAAACTGTTTTTT.

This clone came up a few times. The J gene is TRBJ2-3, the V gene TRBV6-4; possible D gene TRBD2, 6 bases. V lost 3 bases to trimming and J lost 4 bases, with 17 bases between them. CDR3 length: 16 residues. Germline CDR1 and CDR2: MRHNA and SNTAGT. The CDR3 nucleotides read TGTGCCAGCAGTGAGGGATTTTCGGGGGTCGCAGATACGCAGTATTTT. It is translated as CASSEGFSGVADTQYF.

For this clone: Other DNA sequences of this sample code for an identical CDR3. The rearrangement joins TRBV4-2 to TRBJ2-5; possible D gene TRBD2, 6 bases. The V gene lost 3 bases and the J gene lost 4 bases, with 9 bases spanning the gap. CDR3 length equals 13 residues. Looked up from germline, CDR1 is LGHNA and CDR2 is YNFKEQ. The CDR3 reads CASSQGGGETQYF. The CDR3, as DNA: TGTGCCAGCAGCCAGGGAGGTGGAGAGACCCAGTACTTC.

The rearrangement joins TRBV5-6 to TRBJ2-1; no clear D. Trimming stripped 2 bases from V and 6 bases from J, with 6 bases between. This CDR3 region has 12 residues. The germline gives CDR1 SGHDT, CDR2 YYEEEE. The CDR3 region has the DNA TGTGCCAGCAGCTTTCGGTCCAATGAGCAGTTCTTC. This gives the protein CASSFRSNEQFF.

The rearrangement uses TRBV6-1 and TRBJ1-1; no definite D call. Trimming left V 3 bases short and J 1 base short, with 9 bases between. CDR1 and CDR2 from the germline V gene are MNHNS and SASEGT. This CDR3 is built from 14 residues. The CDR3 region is CASSDPTRNTEAFF. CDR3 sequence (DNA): TGTGCCAGCAGTGACCCGACAAGGAACACTGAAGCTTTCTTT.

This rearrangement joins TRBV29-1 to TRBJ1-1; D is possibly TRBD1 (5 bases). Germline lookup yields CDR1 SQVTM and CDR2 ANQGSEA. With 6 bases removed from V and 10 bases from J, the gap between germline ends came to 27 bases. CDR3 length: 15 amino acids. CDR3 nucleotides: TGCAGCGTCGGGAGGGAGGGGCAGGGACCACCGAGAGCTTTCTTT. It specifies CSVGREGQGPPRAFF.

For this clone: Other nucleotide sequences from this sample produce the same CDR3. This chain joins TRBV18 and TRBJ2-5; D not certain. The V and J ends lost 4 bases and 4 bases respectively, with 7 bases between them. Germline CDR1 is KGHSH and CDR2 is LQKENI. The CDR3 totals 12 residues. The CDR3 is CASSRGGETQYF. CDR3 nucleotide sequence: TGTGCCAGCTCACGCGGCGGAGAGACCCAGTACTTC.

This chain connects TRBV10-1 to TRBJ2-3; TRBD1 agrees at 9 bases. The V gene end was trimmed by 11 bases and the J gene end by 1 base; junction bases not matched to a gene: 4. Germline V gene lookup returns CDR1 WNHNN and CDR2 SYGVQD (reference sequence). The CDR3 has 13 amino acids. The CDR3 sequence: CAGRTGGTDTQYF. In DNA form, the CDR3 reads TGCGCCGGAAGGACAGGGGGCACAGATACGCAGTATTTT.

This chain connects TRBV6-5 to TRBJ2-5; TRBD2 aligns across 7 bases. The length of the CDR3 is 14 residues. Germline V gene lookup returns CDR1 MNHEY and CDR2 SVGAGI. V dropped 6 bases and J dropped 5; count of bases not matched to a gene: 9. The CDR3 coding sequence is TGTGCCAGCAGCCCCGGGGGGAGGGTTGAGACCCAGTACTTC. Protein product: CASSPGGRVETQYF.

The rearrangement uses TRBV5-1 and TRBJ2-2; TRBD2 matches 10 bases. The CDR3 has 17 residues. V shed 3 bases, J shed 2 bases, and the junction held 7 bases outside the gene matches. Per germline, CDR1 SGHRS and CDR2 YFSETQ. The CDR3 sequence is CASSSGLAIENTGELFF. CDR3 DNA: TGCGCCAGCAGCTCGGGACTAGCGATCGAAAACACCGGGGAGCTGTTTTTT.

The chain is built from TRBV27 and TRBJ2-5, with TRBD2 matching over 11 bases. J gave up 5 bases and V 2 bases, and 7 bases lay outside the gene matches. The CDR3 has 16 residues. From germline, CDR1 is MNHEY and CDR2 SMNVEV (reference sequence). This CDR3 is CASSLVHWTSGETQYF. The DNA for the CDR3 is TGTGCCAGCAGTTTAGTCCATTGGACTAGCGGGGAGACCCAGTACTTC.

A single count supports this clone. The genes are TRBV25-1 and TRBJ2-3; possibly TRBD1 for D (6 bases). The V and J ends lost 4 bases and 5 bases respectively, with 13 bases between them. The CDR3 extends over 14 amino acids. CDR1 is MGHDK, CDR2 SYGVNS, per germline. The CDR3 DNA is TGTGCCAGCAGTGTCAGGGGCCCCGGAGATACGCAGTATTTT. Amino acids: CASSVRGPGDTQYF.

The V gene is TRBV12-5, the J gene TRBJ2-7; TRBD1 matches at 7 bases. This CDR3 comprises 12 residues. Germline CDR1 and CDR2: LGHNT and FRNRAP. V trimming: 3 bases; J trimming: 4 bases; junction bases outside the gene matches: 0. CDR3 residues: CASGLQGYEQYF. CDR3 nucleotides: TGTGCTAGTGGTTTACAGGGGTACGAGCAGTACTTC.

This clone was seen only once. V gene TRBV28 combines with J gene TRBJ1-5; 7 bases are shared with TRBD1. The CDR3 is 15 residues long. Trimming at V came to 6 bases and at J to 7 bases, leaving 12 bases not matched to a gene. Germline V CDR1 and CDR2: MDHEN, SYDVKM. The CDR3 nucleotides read TGTGCCAGCAGCCCAACCGACAGGGAAGGGCAGCCCCAGCATTTT. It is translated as CASSPTDREGQPQHF.

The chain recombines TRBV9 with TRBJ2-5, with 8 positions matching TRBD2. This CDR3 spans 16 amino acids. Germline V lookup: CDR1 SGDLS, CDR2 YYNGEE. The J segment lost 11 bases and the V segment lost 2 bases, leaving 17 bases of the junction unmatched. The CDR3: CASSVGANSGALEQYF. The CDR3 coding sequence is TGTGCCAGCAGCGTCGGGGCCAATAGCGGGGCCTTAGAGCAGTACTTC. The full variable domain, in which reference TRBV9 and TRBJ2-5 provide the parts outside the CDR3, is DSGVTQTPKHLITATGQRVTLRCSPRSGDLSVYWYQQSLDQGLQFLIQYYNGEERAKGNILERFSAQQFPDLHSELNLSSLELGDSALYFCASSVGANSGALEQYFGPGTRLLVL.

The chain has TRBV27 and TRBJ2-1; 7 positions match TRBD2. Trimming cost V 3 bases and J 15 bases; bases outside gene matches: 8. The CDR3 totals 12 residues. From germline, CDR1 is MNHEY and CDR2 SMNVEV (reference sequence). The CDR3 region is CASSFPGLDPFF. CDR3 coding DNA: TGTGCCAGCAGTTTCCCCGGACTAGATCCGTTCTTC.